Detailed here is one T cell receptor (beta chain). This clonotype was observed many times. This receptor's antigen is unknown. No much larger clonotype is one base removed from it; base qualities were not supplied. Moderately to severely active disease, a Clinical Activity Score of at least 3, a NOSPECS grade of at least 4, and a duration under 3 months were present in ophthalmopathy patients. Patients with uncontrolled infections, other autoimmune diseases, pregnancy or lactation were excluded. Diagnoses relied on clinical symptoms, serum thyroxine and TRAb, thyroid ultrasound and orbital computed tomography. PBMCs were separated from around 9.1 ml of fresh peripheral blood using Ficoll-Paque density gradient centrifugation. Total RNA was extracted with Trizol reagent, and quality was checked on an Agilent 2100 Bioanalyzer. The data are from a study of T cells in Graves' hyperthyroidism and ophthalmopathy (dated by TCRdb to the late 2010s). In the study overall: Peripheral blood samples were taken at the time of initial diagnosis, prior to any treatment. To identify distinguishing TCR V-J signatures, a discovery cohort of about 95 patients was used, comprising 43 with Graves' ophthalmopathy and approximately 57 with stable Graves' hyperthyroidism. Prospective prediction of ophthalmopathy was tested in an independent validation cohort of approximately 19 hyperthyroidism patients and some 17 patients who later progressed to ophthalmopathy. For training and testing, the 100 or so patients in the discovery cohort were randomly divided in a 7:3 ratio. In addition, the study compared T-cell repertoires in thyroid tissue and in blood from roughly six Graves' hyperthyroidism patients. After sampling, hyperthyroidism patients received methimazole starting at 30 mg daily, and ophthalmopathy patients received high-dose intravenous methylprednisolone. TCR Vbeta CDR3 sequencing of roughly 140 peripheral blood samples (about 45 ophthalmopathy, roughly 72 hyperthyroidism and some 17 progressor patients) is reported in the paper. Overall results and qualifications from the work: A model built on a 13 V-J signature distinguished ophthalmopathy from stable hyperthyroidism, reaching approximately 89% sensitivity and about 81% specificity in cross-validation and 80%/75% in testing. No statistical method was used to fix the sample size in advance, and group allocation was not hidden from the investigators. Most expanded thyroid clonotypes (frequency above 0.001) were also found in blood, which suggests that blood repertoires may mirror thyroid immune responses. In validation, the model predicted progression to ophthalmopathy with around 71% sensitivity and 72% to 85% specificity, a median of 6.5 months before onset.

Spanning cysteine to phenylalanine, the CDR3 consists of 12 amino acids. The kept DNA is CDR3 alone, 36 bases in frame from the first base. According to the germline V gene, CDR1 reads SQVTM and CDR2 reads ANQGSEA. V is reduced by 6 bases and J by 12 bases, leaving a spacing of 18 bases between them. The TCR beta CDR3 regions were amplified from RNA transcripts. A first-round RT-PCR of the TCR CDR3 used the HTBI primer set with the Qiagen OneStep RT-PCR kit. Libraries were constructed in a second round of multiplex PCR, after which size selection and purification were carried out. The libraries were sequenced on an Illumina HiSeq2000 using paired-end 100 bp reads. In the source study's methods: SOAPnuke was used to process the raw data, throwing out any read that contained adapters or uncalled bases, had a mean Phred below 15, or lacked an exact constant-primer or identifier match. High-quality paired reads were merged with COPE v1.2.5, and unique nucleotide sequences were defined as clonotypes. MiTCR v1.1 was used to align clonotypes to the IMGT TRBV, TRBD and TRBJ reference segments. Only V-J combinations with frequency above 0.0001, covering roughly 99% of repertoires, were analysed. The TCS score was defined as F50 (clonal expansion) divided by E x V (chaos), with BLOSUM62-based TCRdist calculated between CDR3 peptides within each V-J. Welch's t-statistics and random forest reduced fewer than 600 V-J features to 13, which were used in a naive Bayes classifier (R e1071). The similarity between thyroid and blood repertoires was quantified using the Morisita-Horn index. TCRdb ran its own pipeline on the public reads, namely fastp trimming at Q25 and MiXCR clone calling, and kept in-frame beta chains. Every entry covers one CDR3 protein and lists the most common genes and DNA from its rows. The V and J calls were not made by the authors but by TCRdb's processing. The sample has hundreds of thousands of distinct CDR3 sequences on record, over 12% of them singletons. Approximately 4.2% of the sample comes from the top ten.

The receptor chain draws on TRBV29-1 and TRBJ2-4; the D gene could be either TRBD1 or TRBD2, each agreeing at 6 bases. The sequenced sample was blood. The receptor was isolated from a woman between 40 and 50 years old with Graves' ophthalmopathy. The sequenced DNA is TGCAGCGTCCTAAGACTACCGGGGGCTCAGTACTTC. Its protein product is CSVLRLPGAQYF.